These 6 T cell receptor beta chains were all obtained from the same sample, sequenced in a study of blood T cell repertoires in COVID-19. Profiled with immunoSEQ multiplex PCR; TCRdb holds only in-frame clones, not every one. The table lists roughly 77,000 clones, 70% to 85% of them singletons. The source material was peripheral blood. The receptors derive from a man aged 55 to 69 with active or convalescent COVID-19.

The chain is built from TRBV11-2 and TRBJ2-5; perhaps TRBD2 as D (5 bases). There are 14 residues in the CDR3. Between the trimmed V and J ends, which lost 5 bases and 2 bases, there was a span of 12 bases. Germline V gene lookup returns CDR1 SGHAT and CDR2 FQNNGV. The CDR3 is CASSVDYLQETQYF. CDR3 DNA: TGTGCCAGCAGCGTTGACTACCTACAAGAGACCCAGTACTTC.

The chain uses TRBV7-2 and TRBJ2-1, with D possibly TRBD2 on 5 matching bases. Germline-derived CDR1 and CDR2 are SGHTA and FQGNSA. This CDR3 has 15 amino acids. With 4 bases removed from V and 3 bases from J, the gap between germline ends came to 13 bases. The CDR3 is CASSSRGGYYNEQFF. CDR3 bases: TGTGCCAGCAGCTCTAGAGGCGGGTACTACAATGAGCAGTTCTTC. The whole variable domain, filled in from reference TRBV7-2 and TRBJ2-1, reads GAGVSQSPSNKVTEKGKDVELRCDPISGHTALYWYRQSLGQGLEFLIYFQGNSAPDKSGLPSDRFSAERTGGSVSTLTIQRTQQEDSAVYLCASSSRGGYYNEQFFGPGTRLTVL.

The chain carries TRBV5-1 and TRBJ2-5; 8 bases agree with TRBD2. Germline CDR1 reads SGHRS; CDR2 reads YFSETQ. This CDR3 is built from 13 residues. V shed 5 bases, J shed 3 bases, and the junction held 3 bases outside the gene matches. CDR3 in amino acids: CASSTLAEETQYF. CDR3 DNA sequence: TGCGCCAGCAGTACACTAGCGGAAGAGACCCAGTACTTC.

In this sample, this clone turned up once. The chain recombines TRBV30 with TRBJ1-1; the D is unclear. CDR1 GTSNPN and CDR2 SVGIG come from the germline V gene (reference sequence). The CDR3 is 12 amino acids. Deletions cut 4 bases from V and 1 base from J, with 7 bases between. The CDR3 region is CAWTGGNTEAFF. CDR3 coding DNA: TGTGCCTGGACGGGTGGGAACACTGAAGCTTTCTTT.

The chain uses TRBV2 and TRBJ1-2; 11 bases align to TRBD1. V lost 6 bases to trimming and J lost 8 bases; unmatched junction nucleotides: 11. Germline V gives CDR1 SNHLY, CDR2 FYNNEI. The CDR3 extends over 15 amino acids. Here the CDR3 reads CASRRARTGGAGYTF. The DNA for the CDR3 is TGTGCCAGCAGACGGGCTAGGACAGGGGGCGCGGGCTACACCTTC. The full variable domain, in which reference TRBV2 and TRBJ1-2 provide the parts outside the CDR3, is EPEVTQTPSHQVTQMGQEVILRCVPISNHLYFYWYRQILGQKVEFLVSFYNNEISEKSEIFDDQFSVERPDGSNFTLKIRSTKLEDSAMYFCASRRARTGGAGYTFGSGTRLTVV.

This chain links TRBV12-3 or TRBV12-4 with TRBJ1-2; TRBD1 aligns across 9 bases. The trim removed 6 bases at V and 5 bases at J, leaving 4 bases unmatched. This CDR3 has 13 amino acids. In nucleotides, the CDR3 is TGTGCCAGCAGATACAGGGGGCGGTATGGCTACACCTTC. This encodes CASRYRGRYGYTF.